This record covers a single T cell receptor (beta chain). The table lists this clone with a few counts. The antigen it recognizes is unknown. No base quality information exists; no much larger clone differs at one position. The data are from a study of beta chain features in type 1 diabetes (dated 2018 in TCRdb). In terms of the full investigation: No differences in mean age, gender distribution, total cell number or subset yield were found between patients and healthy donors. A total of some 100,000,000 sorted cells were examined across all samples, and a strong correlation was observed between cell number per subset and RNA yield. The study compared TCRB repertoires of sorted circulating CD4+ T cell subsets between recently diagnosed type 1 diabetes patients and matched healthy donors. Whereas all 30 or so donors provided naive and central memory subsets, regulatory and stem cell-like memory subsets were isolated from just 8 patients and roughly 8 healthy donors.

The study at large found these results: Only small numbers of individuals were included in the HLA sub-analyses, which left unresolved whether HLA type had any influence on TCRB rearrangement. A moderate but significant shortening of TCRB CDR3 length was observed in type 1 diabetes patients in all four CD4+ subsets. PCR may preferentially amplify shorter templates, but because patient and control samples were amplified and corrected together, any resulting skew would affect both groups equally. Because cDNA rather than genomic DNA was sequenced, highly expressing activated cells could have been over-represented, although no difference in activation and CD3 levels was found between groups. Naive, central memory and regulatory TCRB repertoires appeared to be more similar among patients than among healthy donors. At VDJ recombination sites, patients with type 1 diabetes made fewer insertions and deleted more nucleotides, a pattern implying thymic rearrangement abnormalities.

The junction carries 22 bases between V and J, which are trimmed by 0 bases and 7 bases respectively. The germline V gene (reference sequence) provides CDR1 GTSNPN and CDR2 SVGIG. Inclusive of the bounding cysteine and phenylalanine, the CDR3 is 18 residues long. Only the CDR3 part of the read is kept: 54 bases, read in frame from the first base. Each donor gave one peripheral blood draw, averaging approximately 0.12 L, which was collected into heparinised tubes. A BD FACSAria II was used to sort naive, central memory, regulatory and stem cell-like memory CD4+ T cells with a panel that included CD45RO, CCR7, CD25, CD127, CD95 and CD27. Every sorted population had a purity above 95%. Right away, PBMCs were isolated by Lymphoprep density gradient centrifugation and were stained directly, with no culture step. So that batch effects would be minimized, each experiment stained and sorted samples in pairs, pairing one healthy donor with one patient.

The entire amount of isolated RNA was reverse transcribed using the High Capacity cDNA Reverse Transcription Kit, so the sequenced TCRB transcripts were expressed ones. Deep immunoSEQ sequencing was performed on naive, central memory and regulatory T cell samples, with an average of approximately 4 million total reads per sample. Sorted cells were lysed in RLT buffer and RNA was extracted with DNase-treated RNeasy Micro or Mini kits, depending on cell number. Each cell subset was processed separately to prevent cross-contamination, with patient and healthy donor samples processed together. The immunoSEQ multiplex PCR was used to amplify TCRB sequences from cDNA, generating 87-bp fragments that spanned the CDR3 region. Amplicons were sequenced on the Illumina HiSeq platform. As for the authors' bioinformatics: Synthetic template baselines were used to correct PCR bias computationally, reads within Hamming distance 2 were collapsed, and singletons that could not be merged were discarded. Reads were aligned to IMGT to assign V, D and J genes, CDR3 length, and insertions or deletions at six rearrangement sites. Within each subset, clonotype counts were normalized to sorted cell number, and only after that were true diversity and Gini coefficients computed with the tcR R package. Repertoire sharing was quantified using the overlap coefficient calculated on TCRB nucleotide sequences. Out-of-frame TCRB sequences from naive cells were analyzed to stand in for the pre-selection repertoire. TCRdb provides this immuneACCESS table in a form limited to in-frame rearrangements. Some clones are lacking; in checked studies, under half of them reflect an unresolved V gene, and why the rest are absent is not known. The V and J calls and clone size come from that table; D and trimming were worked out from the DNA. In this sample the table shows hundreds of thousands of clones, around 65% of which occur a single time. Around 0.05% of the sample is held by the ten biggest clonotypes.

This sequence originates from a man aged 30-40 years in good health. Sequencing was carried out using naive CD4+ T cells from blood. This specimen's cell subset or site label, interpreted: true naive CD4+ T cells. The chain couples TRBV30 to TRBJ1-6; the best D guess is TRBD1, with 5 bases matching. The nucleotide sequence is TGTGCCTGGAGTGTACAGCGAGGGAGGGGCCCGCGGAATTCACCCCTCCACTTT. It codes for CAWSVQRGRGPRNSPLHF. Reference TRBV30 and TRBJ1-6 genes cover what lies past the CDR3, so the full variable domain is SQTIHQWPATLVQPVGSPLSLECTVEGTSNPNLYWYRQAAGRGLQLLFYSVGIGQISSEVPQNLSASRPQDRQFILSSKKLLLSDSGFYLCAWSVQRGRGPRNSPLHFGNGTRLTVT.